This T cell receptor (beta chain) was identified during a study of CD8 T cells in ankylosing spondylitis. With V trimmed by 0 bases and J by 3 bases, 5 bases remained unmatched. This CDR3 has 16 residues. Germline CDR1 and CDR2: SGHRS and YFSETQ. This clonotype has a count of ten or more. Its antigen is as yet unknown. TCRdb ran MiXCR on the 5' RACE reads and lists one entry per CDR3 protein. The sample holds around 180,000 distinct CDR3 sequences, around 13% seen once. Findings and caveats of the study: A CD8+ phenotype characterized the disease-linked clones, which were relatively rare in peripheral blood. Blood of patients with ankylosing spondylitis appeared to be characterized by a TCR beta motif of several highly homologous variants. There was reportedly significant enrichment of clones that were disease-linked in matched ankylosing spondylitis synovial fluid.

The V and J genes are TRBV5-1 and TRBJ2-3; 9 bases match TRBD2. This TCR was recovered from a female donor with ankylosing spondylitis or in good health (not recorded which). The sequenced sample consisted of blood, either unsorted or a sorted T cell fraction (not recorded which). CDR3: CASSLGAGGRTDTQYF. The CDR3 DNA sequence: TGCGCCAGCAGCTTGGGAGCGGGAGGCCGAACAGATACGCAGTATTTT.